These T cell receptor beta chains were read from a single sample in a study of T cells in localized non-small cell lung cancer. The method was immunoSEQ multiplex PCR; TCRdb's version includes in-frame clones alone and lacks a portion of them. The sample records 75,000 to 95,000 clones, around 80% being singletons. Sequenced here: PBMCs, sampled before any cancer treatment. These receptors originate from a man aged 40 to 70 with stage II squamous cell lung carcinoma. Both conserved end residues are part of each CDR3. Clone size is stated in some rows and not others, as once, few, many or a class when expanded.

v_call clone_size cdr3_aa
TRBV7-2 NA CASSLLGGDINEKLFF
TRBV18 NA CASSPPASEQYF
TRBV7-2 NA CASSLTGLAGVSEQFF
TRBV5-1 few CASSLDRRQGTGELFF
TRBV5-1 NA CASSLEGSGVYEQFF
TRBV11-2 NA CASSVPGHWGYEQYF
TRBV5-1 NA CASSLAGVNEQFF
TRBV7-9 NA CASSPAGRVNTEAFF
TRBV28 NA CASSPRSTNVLTF
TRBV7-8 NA CASSLKRGSPLHF
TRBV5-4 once CASSLGGQGVNEQFF
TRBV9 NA CASSVEAGTAPEAFF
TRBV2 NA CASRLGRSNYGYTF
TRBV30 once CAFSPTSSGANVLTF
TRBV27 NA CASSPGTVEKLFF
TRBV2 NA CASSEGFTGAFF
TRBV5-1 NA CASSLEGAPGQYF
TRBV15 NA CATSRPGEGLGRGNEQFF
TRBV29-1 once CSVLGAYEQYF
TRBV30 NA CAWGKGTGGYTF
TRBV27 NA CASSFGARSYNSPLHF
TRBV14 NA CASSPWEGAREQYF
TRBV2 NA CASKDRSNTGELFF
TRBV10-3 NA CAIGTGRWGEQYF
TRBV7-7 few CASSSQTRDTQYF
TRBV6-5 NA CASSSVPRSAGGYTF
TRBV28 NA CASLGRNYYEQYF
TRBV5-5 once CASGRTGSYEQYF